This T cell receptor (beta chain) comes out of a study of regulatory T cells in long-lasting Graves disease. The ends were cut back, 2 bases at V and 3 bases at J, with 12 bases in the middle. The CDR3 is 15 amino acids. Germline CDR1 and CDR2: LGHDT and YNNKEL (reference sequence). The time point denotes: persistent/refractory GD, antithyroid drugs over 5 years with positive TRAb. Extracted PBMC RNA gave rise to the TCR library. Regarding the study as a whole: Newly diagnosed patients had higher TCR diversity than persistent Graves' patients did. TRBV28, TRBJ1-2 and TRBJ2-5 emerged as the favored segments in persistent disease.

Relying on iRepertoire HTBI primers and Arm-PCR of CDR3 regions, the team built TCR beta libraries. TCRdb processed the multiplex PCR reads anew with MiXCR; each CDR3 protein has one entry. The data show about 470,000 distinct CDR3 sequences, with around 21% seen just once and 6.5% to 8% held by the top ten. Note on this clonotype: Its antigen remains unknown.

The chain employs TRBV3-1 and TRBJ2-3; TRBD2 is a possible D gene (6 bases). The source is a female donor with Graves disease. Sequencing used peripheral blood mononuclear cells (PBMCs), obtained when the disease was refractory, from a patient treated with antithyroid drugs. The CDR3 DNA sequence: TGTGCCAGCAGCCAACTGCGGGAACGTACAGATACGCAGTATTTT. This encodes CASSQLRERTDTQYF.